A single sample gave rise to the 28 T cell receptor beta chains below, sequenced in a study of blood T cell repertoires in COVID-19. Sequencing was performed with immunoSEQ multiplex PCR; in TCRdb, only in-frame clones are kept and a portion is missing. This table holds roughly 84,000 clones, approximately 80% found once. Sequences were obtained from peripheral blood. Every receptor here comes from a man older than 75 with active or convalescent COVID-19.

The rearrangement uses TRBV5-4 and TRBJ1-2; a possible D gene is TRBD1 (5 bases). The CDR3 runs to 14 residues. V lost 0 bases and J lost 4, with 10 bases in between. Germline V lookup: CDR1 SGHNT, CDR2 YYREEE (reference sequence). The CDR3 DNA is TGTGCCAGCAGCTTGGACGACAGCCTCTATGGCTACACCTTC. Its protein product is CASSLDDSLYGYTF. Full variable domain (outside the CDR3, taken from reference TRBV5-4 and TRBJ1-2): ETGVTQSPTHLIKTRGQQVTLRCSSQSGHNTVSWYQQALGQGPQFIFQYYREEENGRGNFPPRFSGLQFPNYSSELNVNALELDDSALYLCASSLDDSLYGYTFGSGTRLTVV.

The chain joins TRBV7-9 to TRBJ1-1; a weak D match, TRBD1 (5 bases). Germline V gene data show CDR1 as SEHNR and CDR2 as FQNEAQ (reference sequence). V lost 7 bases, J lost 4 bases, and 19 bases lay in between. This CDR3 has 15 amino acids. The CDR3 loop is CASTLGVGGGTEAFF. As DNA, the CDR3 is TGTGCCAGCACCCTCGGGGTCGGCGGGGGCACTGAAGCTTTCTTT. The full variable domain, with the rest looked up from reference TRBV7-9 and TRBJ1-1, is DTGVSQNPRHKITKRGQNVTFRCDPISEHNRLYWYRQTLGQGPEFLTYFQNEAQLEKSRLLSDRFSAERPKGSFSTLEIQRTEQGDSAMYLCASTLGVGGGTEAFFGQGTRLTVV.

A few counts support this clone. The rearrangement links TRBV2 to TRBJ2-1; possible D gene TRBD2, 6 bases. Trimming stripped 7 bases from V and 1 base from J, with 11 bases between. From germline, CDR1 is SNHLY and CDR2 FYNNEI. The CDR3 runs 14 residues. The CDR3 sequence: CASTPGRSYNEQFF. The CDR3 region has the DNA TGTGCCAGCACCCCCGGGAGATCCTACAATGAGCAGTTCTTC. Filled out from reference TRBV2 and TRBJ2-1, the complete variable domain reads EPEVTQTPSHQVTQMGQEVILRCVPISNHLYFYWYRQILGQKVEFLVSFYNNEISEKSEIFDDQFSVERPDGSNFTLKIRSTKLEDSAMYFCASTPGRSYNEQFFGPGTRLTVL.

This clone has more than one count but fewer than ten. The chain recombines TRBV7-9 with TRBJ1-3, with D unclear. In germline, CDR1 is SEHNR, CDR2 FQNEAQ (reference sequence). This CDR3 contains 13 residues. V gave up 5 bases and J gave up 4 bases, with 9 bases separating them. Here the CDR3 DNA reads TGTGCCAGCAGCCTCGTGAGGGGAAACACCATATATTTT. It translates to CASSLVRGNTIYF. Based on the CDR3 plus reference TRBV7-9 and TRBJ1-3, the full variable domain is DTGVSQNPRHKITKRGQNVTFRCDPISEHNRLYWYRQTLGQGPEFLTYFQNEAQLEKSRLLSDRFSAERPKGSFSTLEIQRTEQGDSAMYLCASSLVRGNTIYFGEGSWLTVV.

V gene TRBV24-1 combines with J gene TRBJ1-3; D is ambiguous. Trimming pared 2 bases from V and 0 bases from J, leaving 7 bases between. The CDR3 totals 15 residues. Germline loops: CDR1 KGHDR, CDR2 SFDVKD. The CDR3 region has the DNA TGTGCCACCAGTGATTCGGGTCTCTCTGGAAACACCATATATTTT. It translates to CATSDSGLSGNTIYF.

The gene calls are TRBV5-6 and TRBJ1-1, with D possibly TRBD1 on 6 matching bases. Between the trimmed V and J ends, which lost 4 bases and 11 bases, there was a span of 15 bases. The CDR3 is made up of 12 amino acids. Germline CDR1 SGHDT, CDR2 YYEEEE. CDR3 coding DNA: TGTGCCAGCAGCCCCGGGGGGGCGAACGCTTTCTTT. This codes for CASSPGGANAFF. Using reference TRBV5-6 and TRBJ1-1 for the parts outside the CDR3, the full variable domain is DAGVTQSPTHLIKTRGQQVTLRCSPKSGHDTVSWYQQALGQGPQFIFQYYEEEERQRGNFPDRFSGHQFPNYSSELNVNALLLGDSALYLCASSPGGANAFFGQGTRLTVV.

CDR3 DNA sequence: TGTGCCAGCAGTGACATGGGGGGGGACCCCCTTCCCTACGAGCAGTACGTC. Translated: CASSDMGGDPLPYEQYV. The chain has TRBV6-1 and TRBJ2-7; 7 bases fit TRBD2. The germline V gene encodes CDR1 MNHNS and CDR2 SASEGT. The CDR3 runs 17 residues. Germline trimming cut 3 bases from V and 2 bases from J; bases unmatched to any gene: 13.

This clone came up many times. The rearrangement links TRBV19 to TRBJ1-3, with a possible D match to TRBD1 (5 bases). The CDR3 contains 13 residues. Germline-derived CDR1 and CDR2 are LNHDA and SQIVND (reference sequence). V dropped 7 bases and J dropped 4 bases, with 11 bases sitting between them. The CDR3 loop reads CASIAGLGNTIYF. The CDR3 DNA sequence: TGTGCCAGTATTGCGGGGCTCGGAAACACCATATATTTT.

The chain carries TRBV5-5 and TRBJ1-6; weak D call: TRBD1 (5 bases). The V gene lost 4 bases and the J gene lost 10 bases, with 12 bases spanning the gap. The CDR3 loop spans 13 amino acids. Germline V gives CDR1 SGHKS, CDR2 YYEKEE (reference sequence). The CDR3 is CASSQGLTSPLHF. The CDR3 nucleotides read TGTGCCAGCAGCCAGGGACTTACCTCACCCCTCCACTTT.

This chain connects TRBV15 to TRBJ2-5; 12 bases are shared with TRBD2. V shed 3 bases and J 1 base; nucleotides not matched to a gene: 9. The CDR3 has 18 residues. Looked up from germline, CDR1 is LNHNV and CDR2 is YYDKDF (reference sequence). This chain's CDR3 is CATSRWVATSGSQETQYF. CDR3 coding DNA: TGTGCCACCAGCAGGTGGGTAGCGACTAGCGGGAGCCAAGAGACCCAGTACTTC.

The rearrangement joins TRBV7-2 to TRBJ1-5; D unresolved. Trimming left V 3 bases short and J 6 bases short, with 6 bases between. CDR3 size: 12 residues. The germline V gene encodes CDR1 SGHTA and CDR2 FQGNSA. CDR3: CASSLRGQPQHF. The CDR3 nucleotides read TGTGCCAGCAGCTTGCGAGGTCAGCCCCAGCATTTT.

V usage is TRBV19 and J usage is TRBJ1-1; 8 nucleotides align to TRBD1. Germline CDR1 and CDR2: LNHDA and SQIVND (reference sequence). The CDR3 is made up of 14 amino acids. Germline trimming cut 3 bases from V and 12 bases from J; bases unmatched to any gene: 12. The CDR3 here is CASSIDRTGTTTFF. DNA of the CDR3: TGTGCCAGTAGTATCGATAGGACAGGGACGACGACTTTCTTT.

J is TRBJ2-1 and V is TRBV3-1 (or the pseudogene TRBV3-2); possibly TRBD1 for D (6 bases). The CDR3 runs 17 residues. Germline V gives CDR1 LGHDT, CDR2 YNNKEL (reference sequence). The V end lost 0 bases, the J end lost 2 bases, and 14 bases lay between the germline ends. The CDR3 coding sequence is TGTGCCAGCAGCCAAGATTTGAACAGGGCTGCCTACAATGAGCAGTTCTTC. Translating gives CASSQDLNRAAYNEQFF.

This chain links TRBV6-2 or TRBV6-3 with TRBJ2-3; unclear D gene. This CDR3 region has 20 residues. Trimming took 0 bases from V and 0 from J, leaving 22 bases between them. CDR1 and CDR2 (germline): MNHEY, SVGEGT. The CDR3 DNA reads TGTGCCAGCAGTTACTCCATCGGTATTCGGAGTGTCGGTAGCACAGATACGCAGTATTTT. This encodes CASSYSIGIRSVGSTDTQYF.

The rearrangement uses TRBV19 and TRBJ1-1; D is perhaps TRBD1 (5 bases). V dropped 3 bases and J dropped 4 bases, with 15 bases sitting between them. Germline V CDR1 and CDR2: LNHDA, SQIVND (reference sequence). CDR3 length equals 15 residues. The DNA of the CDR3 is TGTGCCAGTAGTATTCTAGTCAGGGCCGGCACTGAAGCTTTCTTT. Encoded protein: CASSILVRAGTEAFF.

A few counts support this clone. The V call is TRBV12-3 or TRBV12-4, the J call TRBJ1-2; tentatively, D is TRBD1 (5 bases). V lost 3 bases and J lost 6, with 11 bases in between. This CDR3 spans 13 amino acids. The CDR3 reads CASSFRQWDGYTF. The CDR3 region has the DNA TGTGCCAGCAGTTTCCGACAGTGGGATGGCTACACCTTC.

This chain links TRBV28 with TRBJ2-7, with 8 nucleotides matching TRBD2. This CDR3 contains 15 residues. From germline, CDR1 is MDHEN and CDR2 SYDVKM. V shed 5 bases and J 1 base; nucleotides not matched to a gene: 7. The CDR3 spells CASSPPTGGSYEQYV. CDR3 nucleotides: TGTGCCAGCAGTCCACCGACGGGGGGGTCCTACGAGCAGTACGTC.

This clone came up once. The V and J genes are TRBV3-1 (or the pseudogene TRBV3-2) and TRBJ2-3; 11 bases line up with TRBD2. The germline CDR1 and CDR2 sequences are LGHDT and YNNKEL (reference sequence). V dropped 7 bases and J dropped 2; count of bases not matched to a gene: 2. CDR3 length equals 14 residues. This chain's CDR3 is CASKGLADTDTQYF. CDR3 bases: TGTGCCAGCAAGGGACTAGCGGACACAGATACGCAGTATTTT.

The chain links TRBV5-4 to TRBJ1-1; D is possibly TRBD1 (5 bases). Trimming cost V 0 bases and J 1 base, with 10 bases left between them. The CDR3 has 15 residues. In germline, CDR1 is SGHNT, CDR2 YYREEE (reference sequence). CDR3 sequence reads: CASSLAGRANTEAFF. CDR3 nucleotide sequence: TGTGCCAGCAGCTTGGCTGGCAGGGCGAACACTGAAGCTTTCTTT.

The chain links TRBV12-3 or TRBV12-4 to TRBJ1-2; maybe TRBD1 (6 bases). With 3 bases removed from V and 4 bases from J, the gap between germline ends came to 9 bases. The CDR3 extends over 13 amino acids. The CDR3 loop reads CASSLTGPYGYTF. In nucleotides, the CDR3 is TGTGCCAGCAGTTTGACAGGTCCCTATGGCTACACCTTC.

The CDR3 region is CASSHLTGSNTEAFF. CDR3 sequence (DNA): TGTGCCAGCAGCCACCTAACAGGGTCGAACACTGAAGCTTTCTTT. This chain links TRBV3-1 (or the pseudogene TRBV3-2) with TRBJ1-1; tentative D call: TRBD1 (6 bases). The CDR3 covers 15 residues. V lost 3 bases and J 1 base, leaving 12 bases between the germline ends. Looked up from germline, CDR1 is LGHDT and CDR2 is YNNKEL (reference sequence).

The J gene is TRBJ2-1, the V gene TRBV7-9; the D gene is possibly TRBD2 (5 bases). The CDR3 has 12 residues. CDR1 and CDR2 (germline): SEHNR, FQNEAQ (reference sequence). V shed 6 bases and J shed 5 bases, with 8 bases lying between them. CDR3 nucleotides: TGTGCCAGCAGTCGTAGCGACAATGAGCAGTTCTTC. Protein sequence: CASSRSDNEQFF.

The chain employs TRBV6-2 or TRBV6-3 and TRBJ2-1, with D maybe TRBD1 (6 bases). The CDR3 has 15 residues. V lost 6 bases and J 8 bases, leaving 20 bases between the germline ends. Germline V gives CDR1 MNHEY, CDR2 SVGEGT. For the CDR3, the DNA is TGTGCCAGCAGCCGGGACATGACCTTTTATTATGAGCAGTTCTTC. Amino acids: CASSRDMTFYYEQFF.

The rearrangement links TRBV7-2 to TRBJ1-2; the match to TRBD1 covers 9 bases. CDR1 SGHTA and CDR2 FQGNSA come from the germline V gene. The CDR3 loop spans 14 amino acids. Losses at the gene ends were 6 bases for V and 4 bases for J; bases not matched to a gene: 6. The CDR3 sequence is CASSQTGGVYGYTF. The CDR3 coding sequence is TGTGCCAGCAGTCAGACAGGGGGGGTCTATGGCTACACCTTC.

This clone was recorded once. The J gene is TRBJ1-5, the V gene TRBV5-5, with D perhaps TRBD1 (6 bases). V lost 3 bases, J lost 0 bases, and 10 bases lay in between. Looked up from germline, CDR1 is SGHKS and CDR2 is YYEKEE (reference sequence). The CDR3 extends over 15 amino acids. CDR3 in amino acids: CASSWGTPSNQPQHF. CDR3 bases: TGTGCCAGCAGCTGGGGGACACCTAGCAATCAGCCCCAGCATTTT.

This rearrangement joins TRBV6-4 to TRBJ2-3; D unclear. V lost 2 bases to trimming and J lost 2 bases, with 8 bases between them. The CDR3 has 14 amino acids. Germline V gene data show CDR1 as MRHNA and CDR2 as SNTAGT. The CDR3 DNA reads TGTGCCAGCAGTGACCCCCCTTACACAGATACGCAGTATTTT. Its protein is CASSDPPYTDTQYF.

The CDR3 spells CASSPRLGGGTDTQYF. The CDR3 bases are TGTGCCAGCAGTCCCCGACTCGGAGGGGGCACAGATACGCAGTATTTT. The chain is built from TRBV27 and TRBJ2-3, with D possibly matching TRBD2 (6 bases). Trimming stripped 5 bases from V and 1 base from J, with 16 bases between. This CDR3 is 16 amino acids long. Germline CDR1 reads MNHEY; CDR2 reads SMNVEV (reference sequence).

This sequence joins TRBV7-2 and TRBJ1-1; TRBD1 matches 7 bases. Unmatched junction bases numbered 8, after V lost 6 bases and J lost 1 base. Germline-derived CDR1 and CDR2 are SGHTA and FQGNSA. This CDR3 has 15 residues. The CDR3 coding sequence is TGTGCCAGCAGAGCAACAGGGGCCCAGAACACTGAAGCTTTCTTT. It codes for CASRATGAQNTEAFF.